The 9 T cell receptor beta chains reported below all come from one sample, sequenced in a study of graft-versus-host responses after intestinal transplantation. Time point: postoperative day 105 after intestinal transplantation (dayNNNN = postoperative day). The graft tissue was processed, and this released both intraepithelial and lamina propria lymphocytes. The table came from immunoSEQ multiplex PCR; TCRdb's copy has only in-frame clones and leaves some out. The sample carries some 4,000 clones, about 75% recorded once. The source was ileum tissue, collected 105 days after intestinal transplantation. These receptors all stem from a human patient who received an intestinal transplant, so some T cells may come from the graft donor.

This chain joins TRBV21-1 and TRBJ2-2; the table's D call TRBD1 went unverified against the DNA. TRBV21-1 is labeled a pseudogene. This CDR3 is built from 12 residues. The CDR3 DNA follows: TGTGCCAGCAGCCCAGACACCGGGGAGCTGTTTTTT. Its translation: CASSPDTGELFF.

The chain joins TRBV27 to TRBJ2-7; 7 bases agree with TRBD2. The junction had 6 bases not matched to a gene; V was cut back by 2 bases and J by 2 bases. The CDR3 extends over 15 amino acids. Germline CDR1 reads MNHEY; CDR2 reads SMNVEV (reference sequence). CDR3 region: CASSLDTAGTYEQYF. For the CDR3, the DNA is TGTGCCAGCAGTTTAGATACAGCGGGAACCTACGAGCAGTACTTC.

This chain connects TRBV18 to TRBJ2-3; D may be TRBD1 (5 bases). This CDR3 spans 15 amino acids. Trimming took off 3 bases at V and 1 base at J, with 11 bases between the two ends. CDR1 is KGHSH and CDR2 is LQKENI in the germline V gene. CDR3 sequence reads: CASSPAARGTDTQYF. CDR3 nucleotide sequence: TGTGCCAGCTCACCGGCCGCCAGGGGCACAGATACGCAGTATTTT.

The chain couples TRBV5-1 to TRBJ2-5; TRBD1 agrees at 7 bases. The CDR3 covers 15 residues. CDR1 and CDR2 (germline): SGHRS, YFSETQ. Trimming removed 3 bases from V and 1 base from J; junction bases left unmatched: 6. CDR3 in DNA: TGCGCCAGCAGCTCAGGACAGGCAATCCAAGAGACCCAGTACTTC. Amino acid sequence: CASSSGQAIQETQYF.

In DNA, the CDR3 is TGTGCCAGTTGGACAGGGTCAGAAGAGACCCAGTACTTC. Its translation: CASWTGSEETQYF. J is TRBJ2-5 and V is TRBV6-1; 8 nucleotides agree with TRBD1. The CDR3 contains 13 residues. V lost 9 bases and J lost 3; bases outside the gene matches: 6. The V gene's germline CDR1 is MNHNS and CDR2 SASEGT.

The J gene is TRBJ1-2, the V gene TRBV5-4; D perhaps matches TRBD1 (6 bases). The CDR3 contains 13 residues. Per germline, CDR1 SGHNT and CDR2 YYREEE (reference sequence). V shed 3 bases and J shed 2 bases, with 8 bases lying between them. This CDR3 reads CASSSTGNYGYTF. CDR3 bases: TGTGCCAGCAGCTCGACAGGAAACTATGGCTACACCTTC.

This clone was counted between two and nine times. The CDR3 protein is CATSRDPQGNTEAFF. CDR3 DNA sequence: TGTGCCACCAGCAGAGACCCACAGGGGAACACTGAAGCTTTCTTT. V is TRBV15 and J is TRBJ1-1; the D gene is possibly TRBD1 (6 bases). The V gene's germline CDR1 is LNHNV and CDR2 YYDKDF (reference sequence). The germline V and J ends were trimmed by 0 bases and 1 base, with 9 bases remaining between them. The CDR3 consists of 15 residues.

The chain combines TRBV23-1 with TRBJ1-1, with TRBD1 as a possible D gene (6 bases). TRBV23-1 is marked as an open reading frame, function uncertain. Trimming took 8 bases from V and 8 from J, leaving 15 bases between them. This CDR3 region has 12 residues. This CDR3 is CASGTIPLEAFF. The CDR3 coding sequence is TGCGCCAGCGGGACAATACCCCTAGAAGCTTTCTTT.

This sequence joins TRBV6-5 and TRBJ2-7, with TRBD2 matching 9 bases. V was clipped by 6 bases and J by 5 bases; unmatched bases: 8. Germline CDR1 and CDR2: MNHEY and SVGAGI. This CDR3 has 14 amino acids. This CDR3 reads CASSPGLAVNEQYF. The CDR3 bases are TGTGCCAGCAGCCCGGGACTAGCAGTTAACGAGCAGTACTTC.